Following are 29 T cell receptor beta chains from one sample sequenced in a study of OX40 agonist ivuxolimab in advanced cancers. Clones were sequenced by immunoSEQ multiplex PCR, and TCRdb holds only the in-frame ones, with some missing. The sample comprises tens of thousands of clones, 80% to 90% of which are singletons, and 2.8% rests with the top ten. Source: CD4+ or CD8+ T cells sorted from blood, taken in a trial of the OX40 agonist ivuxolimab. The source is an adult with an advanced solid tumor such as melanoma, head and neck, liver or kidney cancer.

This chain links TRBV19 with TRBJ2-3; TRBD2 agrees at 11 bases. The CDR3 consists of 15 residues. CDR1 is LNHDA and CDR2 is SQIVND in the germline V gene (reference sequence). V was clipped by 11 bases and J by 5 bases; unmatched bases: 12. The CDR3 DNA follows: TGTGCCTCCAGCCCTAGCGGGGGGTCCCAAGATACGCAGTATTTT. Protein sequence: CASSPSGGSQDTQYF.

The chain couples TRBV27 to TRBJ2-2; 11 bases align to TRBD1. CDR1 and CDR2 from the germline V gene are MNHEY and SMNVEV (reference sequence). With 6 bases clipped from V and 6 bases from J, the junction kept 9 bases outside the gene matches. The length of the CDR3 is 16 residues. The chain's CDR3 is CASRTPVGQGAGELFF. The CDR3 nucleotides are TGTGCCAGCAGGACCCCCGTGGGACAGGGGGCCGGGGAGCTGTTTTTT.

V is TRBV29-1 and J is TRBJ1-2; D gene ambiguous. Deletions cut 8 bases from V and 7 bases from J, with 5 bases between. The CDR3 extends over 8 amino acids. Germline V gene sequence: CDR1 SQVTM, CDR2 ANQGSEA. The CDR3 DNA reads as TGCAGCTCCCTTGGCTACACCTTC. Residues: CSSLGYTF.

With regard to this clone: Other nucleotide sequences in the sample specify the same CDR3. The gene calls are TRBV9 and TRBJ1-1; weak D call: TRBD1 (5 bases). CDR3 length: 13 amino acids. Germline CDR1 reads SGDLS; CDR2 reads YYNGEE. The V gene lost 2 bases and the J gene lost 1 base, with 6 bases spanning the gap. CDR3 amino acids: CASSVQGNTEAFF. As DNA, the CDR3 is TGTGCCAGCAGCGTCCAGGGGAACACTGAAGCTTTCTTT.

The CDR3 region has the DNA TGTGCCAGCAAACAGACTAGCAATCAGCCCCAGCATTTT. This translates into CASKQTSNQPQHF. The chain carries TRBV6-1 and TRBJ1-5; D is unclear. V was shortened by 7 bases and J by 0 bases, with 7 bases between the two germline ends. CDR1 is MNHNS and CDR2 is SASEGT in the germline V gene. CDR3 length equals 13 residues.

This chain links TRBV7-6 with TRBJ1-6, with D perhaps TRBD1 (6 bases). V lost 3 bases to trimming and J lost 5 bases, with 8 bases between them. The CDR3 is 14 residues long. Germline values: CDR1 SGHVS, CDR2 FNYEAQ. CDR3 sequence: CASSLGQDNSPLHF. Written as DNA, the CDR3 is TGTGCCAGCAGCTTGGGACAAGATAATTCACCCCTCCACTTT. Complete variable domain (other parts from reference TRBV7-6 and TRBJ1-6): GAGVSQSPRYKVTKRGQDVALRCDPISGHVSLYWYRQALGQGPEFLTYFNYEAQQDKSGLPNDRFSAERPEGSISTLTIQRTEQRDSAMYRCASSLGQDNSPLHFGNGTRLTVT.

The J gene is TRBJ1-4, the V gene TRBV7-2; D perhaps matches TRBD1 (6 bases). Trimming took off 5 bases at V and 5 bases at J, with 15 bases between the two ends. CDR3 length equals 15 residues. Germline CDR1 and CDR2: SGHTA and FQGNSA. CDR3 sequence reads: CASSPQTGPNEKLFF. CDR3 DNA sequence: TGTGCCAGCAGCCCCCAGACAGGACCCAATGAAAAACTGTTTTTT.

The chain employs TRBV6-8 and TRBJ1-5; no clear D. There are 14 residues in the CDR3. V dropped 3 bases and J dropped 7 bases, with 13 bases sitting between them. The germline V gene has CDR1 MNHGY and CDR2 SAAAGT. CDR3 in amino acids: CASSYHPAGQPQHF. Here the CDR3 DNA reads TGTGCCAGCAGTTATCACCCGGCGGGCCAGCCCCAGCATTTT.

The chain recombines TRBV7-5 with TRBJ2-5; the D call of TRBD1 is as the table states it, not checked on the DNA. TRBV7-5 is reported as a pseudogene. The CDR3 spans 14 residues. DNA for the CDR3: TGTGCCAGAAGCCGCAGCCCCAGGGCCGAGACCCAGTACTTC. Its translation is CARSRSPRAETQYF.

In this sample, this clone turned up once. V gene TRBV6-4 combines with J gene TRBJ1-2, with D unclear. V gave up 11 bases and J gave up 3 bases, with 10 bases separating them. CDR1 MRHNA and CDR2 SNTAGT come from the germline V gene. The length of the CDR3 is 11 residues. The CDR3 DNA reads TGTGCCCTCAAGACGGACTATGGCTACACCTTC. Its protein is CALKTDYGYTF.

The genes are TRBV9 and TRBJ2-1, with TRBD2 matching 12 bases. CDR3 length: 15 amino acids. Per the germline V gene, CDR1 is SGDLS and CDR2 is YYNGEE. V trimming: 2 bases; J trimming: 4 bases; junction bases outside the gene matches: 1. The CDR3 nucleotides are TGTGCCAGCAGCGTCACTAGCGGGGGGTACAATGAGCAGTTCTTC. Protein product: CASSVTSGGYNEQFF.

The chain uses TRBV6-1 and TRBJ1-1; 12 bases line up with TRBD1. V shed 7 bases, J shed 7 bases, and the junction held 10 bases outside the gene matches. The germline V gene encodes CDR1 MNHNS and CDR2 SASEGT. This CDR3 has 15 amino acids. The CDR3 here is CASTKTGTGGFEAFF. The CDR3 nucleotides read TGTGCCAGCACGAAAACCGGGACAGGGGGCTTTGAAGCTTTCTTT.

The CDR3 coding sequence is TGCGCCAGCAGCCAGTCCGGGACAGGGGGCTCCTACGAGCAGTACTTC. As protein: CASSQSGTGGSYEQYF. The rearrangement uses TRBV5-1 and TRBJ2-7; 11 positions match TRBD1. The CDR3 has 16 amino acids. Trimming at V came to 4 bases and at J to 0 bases, leaving 6 bases not matched to a gene. In germline, CDR1 is SGHRS, CDR2 YFSETQ.

This clone showed up just a few times. CDR3 bases: TGTGCCAGCTCACCCTCGGACCTTTACGAGCAGTACTTC. This sequence encodes CASSPSDLYEQYF. The rearrangement joins TRBV18 to TRBJ2-7; D gene ambiguous. V lost 3 bases, J lost 4 bases, and 10 bases lay in between. CDR1 is KGHSH, CDR2 LQKENI, per germline. The CDR3 totals 13 residues.

This clone was observed once. Written as DNA, the CDR3 is TGCGCCAGCAGCAGGGTCTTAATGGAGACCCAGTACTTC. Protein: CASSRVLMETQYF. The chain joins TRBV5-1 to TRBJ2-5; no definite D call. V lost 4 bases to trimming and J lost 5 bases, with 12 bases between them. This CDR3 has 13 residues. In germline, CDR1 is SGHRS, CDR2 YFSETQ.

In its sample, this clone was seen a few times. This chain links TRBV5-1 with TRBJ2-1, with TRBD2 matching over 13 bases. The length of the CDR3 is 15 residues. Germline V lookup: CDR1 SGHRS, CDR2 YFSETQ. The V and J ends lost 4 bases and 9 bases, in that order; junction bases with no gene match: 7. The CDR3 DNA is TGCGCCAGCAGCCGGGGGACTAGCGGGGTTATTGAGCAGTTCTTC. Protein product: CASSRGTSGVIEQFF.

The chain employs TRBV5-1 and TRBJ2-7; D is perhaps TRBD1 or TRBD2 (5 bases each). This CDR3 is 15 amino acids long. The ends were cut back, 4 bases at V and 0 bases at J, with 14 bases in the middle. Looked up from germline, CDR1 is SGHRS and CDR2 is YFSETQ. The CDR3 sequence: CASSPEGRSSYEQYF. CDR3 nucleotides: TGCGCCAGCAGCCCCGAGGGGCGCAGCTCCTACGAGCAGTACTTC.

The gene calls are TRBV28 and TRBJ1-2; D may be TRBD1 (5 bases). The CDR3 spans 14 residues. The V gene lost 8 bases and the J gene lost 1 base, with 14 bases spanning the gap. Germline CDR1 reads MDHEN; CDR2 reads SYDVKM. CDR3 sequence (DNA): TGTGCCAGCGGGGCTCCGGAAGTTAACTATGGCTACACCTTC. Its protein is CASGAPEVNYGYTF.

The V gene is TRBV29-1, the J gene TRBJ1-1; 8 nucleotides line up with TRBD1. CDR1 is SQVTM, CDR2 ANQGSEA, per germline. CDR3 size: 11 residues. Trimming cost V 7 bases and J 11 bases; bases outside gene matches: 9. The DNA of the CDR3 is TGCAGCGGACGCAGGGGGCGAGTTGCTTTCTTT. Translation gives CSGRRGRVAFF.

This chain links TRBV2 with TRBJ1-1, with 8 bases aligning to TRBD1. The CDR3 runs 13 residues. Per germline, CDR1 SNHLY and CDR2 FYNNEI. The V gene end was trimmed by 8 bases and the J gene end by 6 bases; junction bases not matched to a gene: 8. In nucleotides, the CDR3 is TGTGCCAGCCTAGGACAGGGAATCTCTGAAGCTTTCTTT. Protein sequence: CASLGQGISEAFF.

This chain uses TRBV2 with TRBJ1-2, with D perhaps TRBD1 (6 bases). Trimming removed 7 bases at V and 7 bases at J, with 19 bases between. This CDR3 region has 14 residues. CDR1 is SNHLY and CDR2 is FYNNEI in the germline V gene. The CDR3 nucleotides read TGTGCCAGCAATTTGAGGTCGGGGGCTGGTGGCTACACCTTC. This gives the protein CASNLRSGAGGYTF.

This chain uses TRBV7-2 with TRBJ2-2; D gene unclear. The CDR3 totals 14 residues. The germline gives CDR1 SGHTA, CDR2 FQGNSA. Trimming left V 1 base short and J 1 base short, with 4 bases between. The CDR3 loop reads CASSLVGNTGELFF. The CDR3 coding sequence is TGTGCCAGCAGCTTAGTGGGGAACACCGGGGAGCTGTTTTTT.

The chain links TRBV10-3 to TRBJ2-7; TRBD1 matches 9 bases. The germline CDR1 and CDR2 sequences are ENHRY and SYGVKD. V was pared by 6 bases and J by 2 bases, with 2 bases of the junction left unmatched. The CDR3 is 13 residues long. CDR3 sequence reads: CAISRDRAYEQYF. In nucleotides, the CDR3 is TGTGCCATCAGCAGGGACAGGGCCTACGAGCAGTACTTC.

V and J are TRBV2 and TRBJ1-3; D call uncertain. Germline V gives CDR1 SNHLY, CDR2 FYNNEI. V was clipped by 3 bases and J by 2 bases, with 5 bases between them. The CDR3 loop spans 13 amino acids. The CDR3, as DNA: TGTGCCAGCAGTGACGGGGCTGGAAACACCATATATTTT. Translated, it gives CASSDGAGNTIYF.

The V call is TRBV18, the J call TRBJ2-1; 8 bases line up with TRBD1. The V gene's germline CDR1 is KGHSH and CDR2 LQKENI. The CDR3 sequence is 16 residues long. Trimming removed 4 bases from V and 9 bases from J; junction bases left unmatched: 14. CDR3 sequence (DNA): TGTGCCAGCTCACAGCTCTTAGGACAGGGTATTAGTGAGCAGTTCTTC. It is translated as CASSQLLGQGISEQFF.

This clone was recorded a few times. The CDR3 DNA sequence: TGTGCCAGCAGCTCTGACAGGCTCTATTCACCCCTCCACTTT. It codes for CASSSDRLYSPLHF. The V call is TRBV5-4, the J call TRBJ1-6; D is perhaps TRBD1 (6 bases). Germline V CDR1 and CDR2: SGHNT, YYREEE (reference sequence). Between the trimmed V and J ends, which lost 3 bases and 8 bases, there was a span of 12 bases. There are 14 residues in the CDR3.

CDR3 residues: CASSNGDSGRETQYF. The CDR3 DNA follows: TGCGCCAGCAGCAACGGGGACAGCGGACGGGAGACCCAGTACTTC. The chain uses TRBV5-1 and TRBJ2-5; 7 bases match TRBD1. Germline V gives CDR1 SGHRS, CDR2 YFSETQ. After removal of 4 bases from V and 5 bases from J, the junction contained 11 bases not matched to a gene. The CDR3 is made up of 15 amino acids.

The chain has TRBV7-8 and TRBJ2-5, with 8 bases fitting TRBD2. The CDR3 spans 15 residues. The V and J ends lost 1 base and 2 bases, in that order; junction bases with no gene match: 3. CDR1 and CDR2 (germline): SGHVS, FQNEAQ. The CDR3 loop is CASSLVTSGQETQYF. The CDR3 DNA follows: TGTGCCAGCAGCTTAGTAACTAGCGGACAAGAGACCCAGTACTTC. Looking up the rest from reference TRBV7-8 and TRBJ2-5 gives the full variable domain: GAGVSQSPRYKVAKRGQDVALRCDPISGHVSLFWYQQALGQGPEFLTYFQNEAQLDKSGLPSDRFFAERPEGSVSTLKIQRTQQEDSAVYLCASSLVTSGQETQYFGPGTRLLVL.

The chain links TRBV6-1 to TRBJ1-2, with D unclear. CDR1 and CDR2 from the germline V gene are MNHNS and SASEGT. The CDR3 extends over 12 amino acids. Trimming took off 6 bases at V and 4 bases at J, with 9 bases between the two ends. The CDR3 loop reads CASSLSSYGYTF. The CDR3, as DNA: TGTGCCAGCAGCCTCTCTTCCTATGGCTACACCTTC.